Each of the 11 T cell receptor beta chains below was sequenced from the same sample in a study of shared clonotypes between healthy human individuals. Method: immunoSEQ multiplex PCR; TCRdb's copy keeps in-frame clones and lacks some. The sample has over a million clones, around 82% seen once. Sequences were obtained from memory CD4+ T cells from PBMCs. The subset was: CD45RA-negative fraction. The receptor set was obtained from a man aged 18 to 35 in good health. Some clones in this sample may be carry-over from other donors' samples.

This clone was counted a single time. The genes are TRBV28 and TRBJ2-7; D is possibly TRBD1 or TRBD2 (8 bases each). The CDR3 runs to 18 residues. CDR1 is MDHEN, CDR2 SYDVKM, per germline. The V end lost 5 bases, the J end lost 2 bases, and 25 bases lay between the germline ends. The CDR3 region has the DNA TGTGCCAGCAGTCCGACCCCCGGGGGGGGACAGGTCCCCTACGAGCAGTACTTC. This translates into CASSPTPGGGQVPYEQYF. The complete variable domain, with remaining parts taken from reference TRBV28 and TRBJ2-7, reads DVKVTQSSRYLVKRTGEKVFLECVQDMDHENMFWYRQDPGLGLRLIYFSYDVKMKEKGDIPEGYSVSREKKERFSLILESASTNQTSMYLCASSPTPGGGQVPYEQYFGPGTRLTVT.

The chain has TRBV4-3 and TRBJ2-2, with TRBD1 matching 11 bases. CDR3 length: 15 amino acids. Trimming at V came to 4 bases and at J to 6 bases, leaving 4 bases not matched to a gene. In germline, CDR1 is LGHNA, CDR2 YSLEER. Here the CDR3 DNA reads TGCGCCAGCAGCCCTGGACAGGGGGCGGCCGGGGAGCTGTTTTTT. This encodes CASSPGQGAAGELFF.

The chain is built from TRBV30 and TRBJ2-1; 10 nucleotides agree with TRBD1. CDR1 and CDR2 from the germline V gene are GTSNPN and SVGIG (reference sequence). V was pared by 2 bases and J by 5 bases, with 3 bases of the junction left unmatched. There are 14 residues in the CDR3. This CDR3 is CAWSTGTGDNEQFF. The CDR3 DNA is TGTGCCTGGAGTACCGGGACAGGGGACAATGAGCAGTTCTTC. Looking up the rest from reference TRBV30 and TRBJ2-1 gives the full variable domain: SQTIHQWPATLVQPVGSPLSLECTVEGTSNPNLYWYRQAAGRGLQLLFYSVGIGQISSEVPQNLSASRPQDRQFILSSKKLLLSDSGFYLCAWSTGTGDNEQFFGPGTRLTVL.

This chain links TRBV7-2 with TRBJ2-3; a possible D gene is TRBD2 (6 bases). Germline V lookup: CDR1 SGHTA, CDR2 FQGNSA. Trimming removed 4 bases at V and 0 bases at J, with 11 bases between. This CDR3 spans 15 amino acids. The CDR3 bases are TGTGCCAGCAGCTCCGCTAGCGCCAGCACAGATACGCAGTATTTT. This sequence encodes CASSSASASTDTQYF.

About this clone itself: Other DNA sequences in the sample encode the same CDR3. The chain is built from TRBV28 and TRBJ2-2, with D possibly being TRBD2 (7 bases). The CDR3 runs to 15 residues. The V end lost 1 base, the J end lost 5 bases, and 11 bases lay between the germline ends. Germline V gene lookup returns CDR1 MDHEN and CDR2 SYDVKM. The CDR3 DNA reads as TGTGCCAGCAGTTTATCGGGGGGCGCAACCGGGGAGCTGTTTTTT. This sequence encodes CASSLSGGATGELFF. Together with reference TRBV28 and TRBJ2-2, the CDR3 gives the full variable domain: DVKVTQSSRYLVKRTGEKVFLECVQDMDHENMFWYRQDPGLGLRLIYFSYDVKMKEKGDIPEGYSVSREKKERFSLILESASTNQTSMYLCASSLSGGATGELFFGEGSRLTVL.

Ten or more counts support this clone. The chain combines TRBV2 with TRBJ1-5; no clear D gene. Looked up from germline, CDR1 is SNHLY and CDR2 is FYNNEI. Trimming shortened V by 4 bases and J by 2 bases, and 6 bases separated the two germline ends. CDR3 length: 13 residues. The CDR3 sequence: CASSVSGNQPQHF. CDR3 coding DNA: TGTGCCAGCAGTGTATCAGGCAATCAGCCCCAGCATTTT.

The chain joins TRBV11-2 to TRBJ2-7; 11 nucleotides line up with TRBD1. Trimming took 3 bases from V and 7 from J; bases not matched to a gene: 5. The CDR3 runs to 14 residues. The germline CDR1 and CDR2 sequences are SGHAT and FQNNGV. The CDR3 reads CASSFSGQGVEQYF. The DNA of the CDR3 is TGTGCCAGCAGCTTCTCGGGACAGGGGGTTGAGCAGTACTTC.

This clone was detected many times. The rearrangement links TRBV25-1 to TRBJ2-2, with D possibly TRBD1 on 5 matching bases. This CDR3 spans 14 amino acids. Per germline, CDR1 MGHDK and CDR2 SYGVNS. The V end was cut by 8 bases, the J end by 6 bases, with 16 bases between. CDR3 bases: TGTGCCAGCGGGCCATCTGGGGCCCCCGGGGAGCTGTTTTTT. Residues: CASGPSGAPGELFF.

V and J are TRBV5-6 and TRBJ2-5; 12 bases align to TRBD1. This CDR3 is built from 15 residues. V lost 2 bases, J lost 5 bases, and 4 bases stayed unmatched. Germline loops: CDR1 SGHDT, CDR2 YYEEEE. Here the CDR3 DNA reads TGTGCCAGCAGCTTTGGGACAGGGGGCAGTGAGACCCAGTACTTC. It specifies CASSFGTGGSETQYF.

Details on this clone: The sample has other DNA sequences that encode this CDR3 too. V is TRBV29-1 and J is TRBJ1-1; D is uncertain. Germline-derived CDR1 and CDR2 are SQVTM and ANQGSEA. This CDR3 contains 13 residues. V lost 3 bases and J lost 0, with 8 bases in between. The CDR3: CSVERRLNTEAFF. DNA for the CDR3: TGCAGCGTTGAGCGCAGGCTGAACACTGAAGCTTTCTTT. The full variable domain, completed using reference TRBV29-1 and TRBJ1-1, is SAVISQKPSRDICQRGTSLTIQCQVDSQVTMMFWYRQQPGQSLTLIATANQGSEATYESGFVIDKFPISRPNLTFSTLTVSNMSPEDSSIYLCSVERRLNTEAFFGQGTRLTVV.

CDR3 loop: CASSPQGTAGGGYTF. CDR3 bases: TGTGCCAGCTCACCACAGGGGACAGCGGGCGGTGGCTACACCTTC. The chain couples TRBV18 to TRBJ1-2, with 7 bases fitting TRBD1. The CDR3 loop spans 15 amino acids. Germline lookup yields CDR1 KGHSH and CDR2 LQKENI. The J segment lost 7 bases and the V segment lost 1 base, leaving 9 bases of the junction unmatched.